This record covers a single T cell receptor (beta chain). Treatment described: randomized to nivolumab then ipilimumab (arm A) or the reverse (arm B). Patients had received no earlier DNA-damaging chemotherapy. This sample is drawn from a study of sequential checkpoint blockade in melanoma. Study-level information: Patients were randomized 1:1 to nivolumab-then-ipilimumab or ipilimumab-then-nivolumab first-line. Maintenance nivolumab came after either treatment sequence.

Method: immunoSEQ multiplex PCR; TCRdb's copy keeps in-frame clones and lacks some. The profile covers roughly 6,500 clones, with roughly 50% appearing a single time and less than 30% taken by the ten largest. This clonotype was obtained from a human patient with melanoma. Some clones in this sample may be carry-over from other donors' samples. Specimen: CD8+ T cells sorted from blood (inferred from file names), collected from a patient given nivolumab and ipilimumab in sequence.

The DNA of the CDR3 is TGTGCCAGCAGCTTGGGGGGACAGGGGATTGAAAAACTGTTTTTT. It is translated as CASSLGGQGIEKLFF. The chain couples TRBV5-4 to TRBJ1-4, with 10 bases aligning to TRBD1. J lost 7 bases, V lost 0 bases, and 3 bases had no gene match. Germline CDR1 SGHNT, CDR2 YYREEE (reference sequence). The CDR3 consists of 15 residues.